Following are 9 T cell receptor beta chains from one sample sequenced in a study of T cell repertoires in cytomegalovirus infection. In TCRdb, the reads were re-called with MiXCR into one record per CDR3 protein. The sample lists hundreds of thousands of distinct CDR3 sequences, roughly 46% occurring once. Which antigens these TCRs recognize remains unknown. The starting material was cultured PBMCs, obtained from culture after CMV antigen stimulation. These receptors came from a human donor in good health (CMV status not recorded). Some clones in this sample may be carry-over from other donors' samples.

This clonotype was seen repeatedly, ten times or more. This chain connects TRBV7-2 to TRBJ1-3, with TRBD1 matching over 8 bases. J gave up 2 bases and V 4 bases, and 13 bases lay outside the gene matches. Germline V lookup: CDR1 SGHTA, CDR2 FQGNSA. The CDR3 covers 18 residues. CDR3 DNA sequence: TGTGCCAGCAGCTCAAAGGGGCAGGGGGCGTCCCCTGGAAACACCATATATTTT. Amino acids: CASSSKGQGASPGNTIYF.

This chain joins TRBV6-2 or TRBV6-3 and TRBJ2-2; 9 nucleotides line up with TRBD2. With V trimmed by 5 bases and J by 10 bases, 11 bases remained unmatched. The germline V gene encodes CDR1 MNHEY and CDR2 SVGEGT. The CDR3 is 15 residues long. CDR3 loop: CASSEFARLAVELFF. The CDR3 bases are TGTGCCAGCAGTGAATTTGCGAGACTAGCGGTGGAGCTGTTTTTT.

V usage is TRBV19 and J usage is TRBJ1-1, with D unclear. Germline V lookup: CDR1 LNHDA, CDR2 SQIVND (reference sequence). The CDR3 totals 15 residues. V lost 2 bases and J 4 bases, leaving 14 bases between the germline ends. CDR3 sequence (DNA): TGTGCCAGTAGTATAAATTTCCGGGGAATCACTGAAGCTTTCTTT. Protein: CASSINFRGITEAFF.

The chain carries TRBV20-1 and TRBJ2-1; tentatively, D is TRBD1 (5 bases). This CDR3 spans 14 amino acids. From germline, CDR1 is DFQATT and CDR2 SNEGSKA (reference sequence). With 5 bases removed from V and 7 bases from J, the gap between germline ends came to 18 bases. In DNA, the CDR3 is TGCAGTGCTCCCTATCTAGGGGAAGGGAATGAGCAGTTCTTC. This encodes CSAPYLGEGNEQFF.

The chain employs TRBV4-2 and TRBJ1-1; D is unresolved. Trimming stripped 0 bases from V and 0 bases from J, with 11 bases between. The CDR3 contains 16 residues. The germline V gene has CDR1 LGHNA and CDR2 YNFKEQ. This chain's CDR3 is CASSQDQAAMNTEAFF. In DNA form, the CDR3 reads TGTGCCAGCAGCCAAGATCAGGCAGCAATGAACACTGAAGCTTTCTTT.

In DNA form, the CDR3 reads TGTGCCAGCAGTGAAATGGGACAGGGGGCGGGGGACACTGAAGCTTTCTTT. This codes for CASSEMGQGAGDTEAFF. The rearrangement joins TRBV6-1 to TRBJ1-1; 12 nucleotides match TRBD1. Germline-derived CDR1 and CDR2 are MNHNS and SASEGT. V lost 2 bases, J lost 3 bases, and 7 bases stayed unmatched. The CDR3 runs 17 residues.

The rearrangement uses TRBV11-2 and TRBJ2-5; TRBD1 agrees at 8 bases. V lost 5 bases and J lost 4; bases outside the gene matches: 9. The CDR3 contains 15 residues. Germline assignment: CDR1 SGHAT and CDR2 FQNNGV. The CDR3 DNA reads TGTGCCAGCAGCCCAGGAACAGGGGGAGGAGAGACCCAGTACTTC. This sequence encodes CASSPGTGGGETQYF.

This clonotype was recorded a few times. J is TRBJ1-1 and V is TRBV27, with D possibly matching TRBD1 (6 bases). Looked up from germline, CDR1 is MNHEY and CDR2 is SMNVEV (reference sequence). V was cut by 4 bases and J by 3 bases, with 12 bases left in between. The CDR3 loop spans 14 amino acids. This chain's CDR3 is CASSSQGMYTEAFF. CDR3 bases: TGTGCCAGCAGTTCTCAGGGGATGTACACTGAAGCTTTCTTT.

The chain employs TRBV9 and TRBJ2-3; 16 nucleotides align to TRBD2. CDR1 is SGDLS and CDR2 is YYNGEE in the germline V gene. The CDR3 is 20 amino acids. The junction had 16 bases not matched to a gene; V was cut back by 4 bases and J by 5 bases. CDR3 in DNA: TGTGCCAGCAGCCCCCGGGGGGGGACTAGCGGGAGGGCCGAACAAGATACGCAGTATTTT. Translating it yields CASSPRGGTSGRAEQDTQYF.